The rows below give T cell receptor beta chains drawn from one sample of a study of CD8 T cells in ankylosing spondylitis. TCRdb reanalysed the 5' RACE reads using MiXCR and keeps one entry per CDR3 protein. Among 180,000 or so distinct CDR3 sequences listed, 9.5% to 13% were seen once. Specimen: blood, either unsorted or a sorted T cell fraction (not recorded which). These receptors all stem from a male donor with ankylosing spondylitis or in good health (not recorded which). Both conserved end residues are part of each CDR3. Fields, in order: J gene, D gene, V gene, CDR3 protein. The D gene is left open where the match is weak.

TRBJ2-5 | . | TRBV20-1 | CSANQQQETQYF
TRBJ1-1 | . | TRBV5-1 | CASSLASRRNTEAFF
TRBJ1-5 | TRBD1 | TRBV4-3 | CASSRDRVGDQPQHF
TRBJ2-7 | TRBD2 | TRBV5-1 | CASSWTSGSIYEQYF
TRBJ1-2 | TRBD1 | TRBV9 | CASSVLRTGDYGYTF
TRBJ1-1 | . | TRBV6-1 | CASRPGRMNTEAFF
TRBJ2-7 | TRBD2 | TRBV12-3/TRBV12-4 | CASSRTAGGLYEQYF
TRBJ2-2 | TRBD2 | TRBV28 | CASKLSGGAGELFF
TRBJ1-1 | . | TRBV25-1 | CASSINRENTEAFF
TRBJ1-4 | . | TRBV20-1 | CSASLRGGEKLFF
TRBJ2-1 | . | TRBV12-3/TRBV12-4 | CASLASNYNEQFF
TRBJ2-7 | . | TRBV7-2 | CASSSVSTGSTSYEQYF
TRBJ1-6 | . | TRBV3-1 | CASSQETINSPLHF
TRBJ2-5 | . | TRBV7-6 | CASSPPTGETQYF
TRBJ2-7 | . | TRBV6-5 | CASSYRQSTYEQYF
TRBJ2-1 | TRBD2 | TRBV19 | CASNLGGPFNEQFF
TRBJ2-1 | TRBD2 | TRBV27 | CASSSRTSGRGDEQFF
TRBJ2-2 | TRBD2 | TRBV7-2 | CASSLVRGRVDTGELFF
TRBJ2-7 | TRBD1 | TRBV5-1 | CASSFTGQGAFDEQYF
TRBJ1-2 | . | TRBV27 | CASSLKGSHGYTF
TRBJ2-3 | . | TRBV5-4 | CASSFKSDSDTQYF
TRBJ2-7 | . | TRBV5-1 | CASSSGDTAYEQYF
TRBJ1-2 | . | TRBV2 | CASSELSYGYTF
TRBJ1-6 | TRBD1 | TRBV7-6 | CASSTGGYNSPLHF
TRBJ2-1 | . | TRBV24-1 | CATSPTGNEQFF
TRBJ2-1 | TRBD2 | TRBV6-5 | CASSSLKLAGGNNEQFF
TRBJ1-2 | . | TRBV4-1 | CASSQDPNYGYTF
TRBJ2-3 | TRBD2 | TRBV6-5 | CASSYRGRGGIGDTQYF
TRBJ1-1 | . | TRBV20-1 | CSYWGGTEAFF
TRBJ1-3 | . | TRBV20-1 | CSARSGDFAGNTIYF
TRBJ2-5 | TRBD1 | TRBV5-1 | CASSSGTGGYQETQYF
TRBJ2-5 | . | TRBV12-3/TRBV12-4 | CASRPVGGRETQYF
TRBJ2-3 | TRBD2 | TRBV5-1 | CASSLERETDTQYF
TRBJ2-1 | . | TRBV2 | CASLGGNEQFF
TRBJ2-3 | . | TRBV18 | CASSPNTGLSTDTQYF
TRBJ2-1 | . | TRBV5-1 | CASSLAVQGPTGEQFF
TRBJ2-2 | . | TRBV5-6 | CASSEGVVTGELFF
TRBJ2-6 | . | TRBV5-1 | CASSSRSDSSGANVLTF
TRBJ2-3 | . | TRBV10-3 | CASMAAGFWGTDTQYF
TRBJ2-7 | . | TRBV7-8 | CASSFSSPGGPYEQYF
TRBJ1-1 | TRBD1 | TRBV6-5 | CASSTDRDTEAFF
TRBJ1-2 | . | TRBV30 | CAWSGNGYTF
TRBJ1-5 | . | TRBV12-2 | CASRLAVTGARNQPQHF
TRBJ2-5 | TRBD2 | TRBV5-5 | CASSLGIAGVGETQYF
TRBJ2-7 | . | TRBV12-3/TRBV12-4 | CASSFSGKEQYF
TRBJ1-5 | . | TRBV28 | CASRLGGSPQHF
TRBJ2-3 | TRBD2 | TRBV3-1 | CASSQGRRAGQLAYHF